Listed below are T cell receptor beta chains from one sample, sequenced in a study of siplizumab effects on memory and regulatory T cells. Profiled with immunoSEQ multiplex PCR; TCRdb holds only in-frame clones, not every one. The data hold some 97,000 clones, with 94% observed a single time. Sequenced sample: Tregs sorted from blood. The source is a human donor in good health. CDR3s include the opening cysteine and the closing phenylalanine or tryptophan. The D gene is left open where the match is weak. Where a row states a size, it is once, few, many or the class of an expanded clone; other rows omit it.

cdr3_aa cdr3_nt d_call j_call v_call clone_size
CASSLTSGPTDTQYF TGTGCCAGCAGCCTAACCAGCGGACCCACAGATACGCAGTATTTT NA TRBJ2-3 TRBV7-8 NA
CASSAALAGGWRETQYF TGTGCCAGCAGCGCAGCCCTCGCGGGGGGATGGCGAGAGACCCAGTACTTC TRBD2 TRBJ2-5 TRBV9 NA
CASRLTGDYGYTF TGTGCCAGCAGGCTGACAGGGGATTATGGCTACACCTTC TRBD1 TRBJ1-2 TRBV6-5 once
CSARDIEKLFF TGCAGTGCTAGGGATATTGAAAAACTGTTTTTT NA TRBJ1-4 TRBV20-1 NA
CASSPIREPTNEKLFF TGTGCCAGCTCACCTATAAGGGAACCAACTAATGAAAAACTGTTTTTT NA TRBJ1-4 TRBV18 NA
CASSIVDEQYF TGTGCCAGCAGCATCGTAGACGAGCAGTACTTC NA TRBJ2-7 TRBV7-9 few
CASTRTDFYGYTF TGTGCCAGTACCCGGACAGACTTCTATGGCTACACCTTC NA TRBJ1-2 TRBV19 NA
CASSLAGAGDTQYF TGTGCCAGCAGCTTGGCCGGGGCAGGAGATACGCAGTATTTT NA TRBJ2-3 TRBV5-6 NA
CASSSRGGRAYNEQFF TGTGCCAGCAGTTCAAGGGGCGGGAGGGCTTACAATGAGCAGTTCTTC TRBD2 TRBJ2-1 TRBV7-2 NA
CASSRLLAANQPQHF TGTGCCAGCAGCCGCCTCTTGGCAGCTAATCAGCCCCAGCATTTT NA TRBJ1-5 TRBV5-8 once
CASSSGQNQLGNTIYF TGTGCCAGCAGCTCGGGACAGAACCAACTAGGAAACACCATATATTTT TRBD1 TRBJ1-3 TRBV11-2 once
CASNAAGGPDTQYF TGCGCCAGCAATGCGGCGGGAGGGCCGGATACGCAGTATTTT TRBD2 TRBJ2-3 TRBV5-1 NA
CASSPATQYF TGTGCCAGCAGCCCTGCCACGCAGTATTTT NA TRBJ2-3 TRBV7-2 NA
CASRQGNTEAFF TGTGCCAGTCGACAGGGGAACACTGAAGCTTTCTTT TRBD1 TRBJ1-1 TRBV6-1 NA
CASSLGGTVTGELFF TGTGCCAGCAGCCTCGGTGGGACAGTCACCGGGGAGCTGTTTTTT TRBD1 TRBJ2-2 TRBV7-3 NA
CASSYEGQGYNEQFF TGTGCCAGCAGTTACGAGGGACAGGGCTACAATGAGCAGTTCTTC TRBD1 TRBJ2-1 TRBV6-5 NA
CASRSDGGLSNTEAFF TGTGCCAGCAGGAGTGACGGGGGCCTATCAAACACTGAAGCTTTCTTT NA TRBJ1-1 TRBV25-1 NA
CASSLGDRDTDTQYF TGCGCCAGCAGCTTGGGGGACAGGGACACAGATACGCAGTATTTT TRBD1 TRBJ2-3 TRBV5-1 NA
CASRRQGPNTEAFF TGTGCCAGCAGACGACAGGGGCCCAACACTGAAGCTTTCTTT TRBD1 TRBJ1-1 TRBV6-5 NA
CLPANAVGYTF TGTCTGCCAGCAAATGCCGTAGGCTACACCTTC NA TRBJ1-2 TRBV2 few
CASSETSLLEQFF TGTGCCAGCAGTGAAACTAGTCTATTGGAGCAGTTCTTC NA TRBJ2-1 TRBV11-2 NA
CASSGSGTGLYNEQFF TGTGCCAGCAGTGGTTCCGGGACAGGACTGTACAATGAGCAGTTCTTC TRBD1 TRBJ2-1 TRBV25-1 NA
CASSPGFGSYEQYF TGTGCCAGCAGCCCAGGGTTTGGATCCTACGAGCAGTACTTC NA TRBJ2-7 TRBV9 NA
CASSPQGINEKLFF TGTGCCAGCAGTCCACAGGGAATCAATGAAAAACTGTTTTTT NA TRBJ1-4 TRBV7-9 NA
CATSGRRPYEQYF TGTGCCACCTCCGGACGAAGACCTTACGAGCAGTACTTC NA TRBJ2-7 TRBV15 NA
CASSVEAGGTYGYTF TGTGCCAGCAGTGTTGAGGCAGGGGGGACCTATGGCTACACCTTC TRBD1 TRBJ1-2 TRBV6-4 NA
CASSGTGRVGNEQFF TGCGCCAGCAGCGGGACCGGGAGAGTTGGCAATGAGCAGTTCTTC NA TRBJ2-1 TRBV5-1 NA
CASRRAGTDYGYTF TGTGCCAGCAGGAGAGCCGGGACAGATTATGGCTACACCTTC TRBD1 TRBJ1-2 TRBV6-5 NA
CASTSQPQHF TGTGCCAGTACTAGCCAGCCCCAGCATTTT NA TRBJ1-5 TRBV19 NA
CASSESLAGGIYNEQFF TGTGCCAGCAGTGAAAGCCTAGCGGGAGGTATCTACAATGAGCAGTTCTTC TRBD2 TRBJ2-1 TRBV2 NA
CASRPRGVGELFF TGTGCCAGCAGACCTAGGGGGGTCGGGGAGCTGTTTTTT NA TRBJ2-2 TRBV2 NA
CASSLRGGGGYTF TGTGCCAGCAGTTTGCGAGGAGGCGGCGGCTACACCTTC NA TRBJ1-2 TRBV27 NA